These 30 T cell receptor beta chains came from one sample sequenced in a study of blood T cell repertoires in COVID-19. Generated by immunoSEQ multiplex PCR, the TCRdb table keeps only in-frame clones and is missing some. This sample has around 260,000 clones, with more than 85% found just once. The specimen sequenced was peripheral blood. These receptors were obtained from a young adult with COVID-19, enrolled during active disease.

The CDR3 sequence: CARGGDRRAYEQYF. The CDR3 coding sequence is TGTGCCCGGGGGGGTGACCGACGGGCCTACGAGCAGTACTTC. The chain is built from TRBV3-1 (or the pseudogene TRBV3-2) and TRBJ2-7, with 8 bases lining up with TRBD2. The CDR3 runs 14 residues. The junction had 11 bases not matched to a gene; V was cut back by 11 bases and J by 2 bases. Germline V CDR1 and CDR2: LGHDT, YNNKEL (reference sequence).

The V and J genes are TRBV6-6 and TRBJ2-7, with TRBD1 as a possible D gene (6 bases). V lost 1 base to trimming and J lost 5 bases, with 9 bases between them. This CDR3 spans 13 amino acids. CDR1 MNHNY and CDR2 SVGAGI come from the germline V gene (reference sequence). The CDR3 region has the DNA TGTGCCAGCAGTTACTTCCGACAGGACGAGCAGTACTTC. Translated: CASSYFRQDEQYF.

The V call is TRBV29-1, the J call TRBJ2-7; a weak D match, TRBD2 (6 bases). Germline CDR1 and CDR2: SQVTM and ANQGSEA. The CDR3 runs 13 residues. The ends were cut back, 7 bases at V and 6 bases at J, with 19 bases in the middle. CDR3 in amino acids: CSALEGTAVEQYF. CDR3 bases: TGCAGCGCCTTAGAGGGGACTGCGGTCGAGCAGTACTTC.

V is TRBV11-2 and J is TRBJ2-1; D may be TRBD1 (6 bases). Germline CDR1 is SGHAT and CDR2 is FQNNGV. This CDR3 region has 16 residues. V was cut by 4 bases and J by 0 bases, with 13 bases left in between. CDR3 protein: CASSSRQDRSYNEQFF. The CDR3 DNA sequence: TGTGCCAGCAGCTCTCGACAGGACCGCTCCTACAATGAGCAGTTCTTC.

The gene calls are TRBV5-1 and TRBJ2-3; D unclear. V gave up 2 bases and J gave up 4 bases, with 2 bases separating them. This CDR3 spans 11 amino acids. Germline assignment: CDR1 SGHRS and CDR2 YFSETQ. CDR3 protein: CASSFADTQYF. The CDR3 coding sequence is TGCGCCAGCAGCTTCGCAGATACGCAGTATTTT.

The V call is TRBV7-9, the J call TRBJ2-5, with TRBD1 as a possible D gene (5 bases). CDR1 and CDR2 (germline): SEHNR, FQNEAQ (reference sequence). This CDR3 is 14 amino acids long. The V end was cut by 7 bases, the J end by 5 bases, with 17 bases between. The CDR3 region has the DNA TGTGCCAGCACCCACCCTAGGGGTAGGGAGACCCAGTACTTC. Amino acid sequence: CASTHPRGRETQYF.

J is TRBJ1-2 and V is TRBV6-5; 9 bases line up with TRBD1. CDR1 MNHEY and CDR2 SVGAGI come from the germline V gene. The CDR3 loop spans 13 amino acids. V gave up 6 bases and J gave up 8 bases; unmatched junction bases: 7. CDR3 region: CASSGTGTEGYTF. For the CDR3, the DNA is TGTGCCAGCAGCGGGACAGGGACTGAGGGCTACACCTTC.

V gene TRBV7-2 combines with J gene TRBJ2-1; TRBD2 matches 10 bases. Germline CDR1 and CDR2: SGHTA and FQGNSA. V trimming: 2 bases; J trimming: 5 bases; junction bases outside the gene matches: 6. This CDR3 is built from 16 residues. CDR3 in amino acids: CASSLHLAGVDNEQFF. The CDR3 region has the DNA TGTGCCAGCAGCTTACATCTAGCGGGAGTCGACAATGAGCAGTTCTTC.

This rearrangement joins TRBV29-1 to TRBJ2-3; the match to TRBD1 covers 10 bases. The CDR3 loop spans 14 amino acids. The germline gives CDR1 SQVTM, CDR2 ANQGSEA. The CDR3 DNA reads as TGCAGTTTGTCTGGGACAGGGGACACAGATACGCAGTATTTT. Protein sequence: CSLSGTGDTDTQYF.

The chain links TRBV6-2 or TRBV6-3 to TRBJ1-5; D unclear. The germline V gene encodes CDR1 MNHEY and CDR2 SVGEGT. Trimming pared 4 bases from V and 5 bases from J, leaving 15 bases between. The CDR3 is 15 amino acids. CDR3: CASSWRERGHQPQHF. The CDR3 nucleotides are TGTGCCAGCAGTTGGCGGGAGAGAGGTCATCAGCCCCAGCATTTT.

The J gene is TRBJ2-5, the V gene TRBV5-1; D gene uncertain. The V gene lost 0 bases and the J gene lost 4 bases, with 10 bases spanning the gap. The V gene's germline CDR1 is SGHRS and CDR2 YFSETQ. The CDR3 consists of 14 residues. CDR3 sequence reads: CASSLVAGLETQYF. The CDR3 nucleotides read TGCGCCAGCAGCTTGGTTGCCGGGTTAGAGACCCAGTACTTC.

This clone has a handful of counts. This chain joins TRBV6-5 and TRBJ2-7; D not resolved. CDR1 MNHEY and CDR2 SVGAGI come from the germline V gene. This CDR3 contains 13 residues. The V and J ends lost 5 bases and 3 bases respectively, with 11 bases between them. The CDR3 region is CASSKRGGYEQYF. Written as DNA, the CDR3 is TGTGCCAGCAGTAAGCGCGGCGGCTACGAGCAGTACTTC.

This clone has a single count. The rearrangement joins TRBV7-2 to TRBJ2-3, with TRBD2 matching 7 bases. The CDR3 sequence is 12 residues long. In germline, CDR1 is SGHTA, CDR2 FQGNSA. V shed 2 bases and J 9 bases; nucleotides not matched to a gene: 2. Written as DNA, the CDR3 is TGTGCCAGCAGCTTACGGGAGGACACGCAGTATTTT. This encodes CASSLREDTQYF. The full variable domain, completed using reference TRBV7-2 and TRBJ2-3, is GAGVSQSPSNKVTEKGKDVELRCDPISGHTALYWYRQSLGQGLEFLIYFQGNSAPDKSGLPSDRFSAERTGGSVSTLTIQRTQQEDSAVYLCASSLREDTQYFGPGTRLTVL.

The J gene is TRBJ2-2, the V gene TRBV11-2; 11 bases align to TRBD2. There are 18 residues in the CDR3. Germline loops: CDR1 SGHAT, CDR2 FQNNGV. The V and J ends lost 3 bases and 4 bases, in that order; junction bases with no gene match: 10. The CDR3 nucleotides are TGTGCCAGCAGCTTTAGCGGGAGGGCCCTCGAGGGCACCGGGGAGCTGTTTTTT. Protein: CASSFSGRALEGTGELFF.

The J gene is TRBJ1-3, the V gene TRBV7-2, with 7 bases fitting TRBD1. Trimming cost V 1 base and J 8 bases; bases outside gene matches: 5. The CDR3 consists of 14 residues. Germline V CDR1 and CDR2: SGHTA, FQGNSA. CDR3 bases: TGTGCCAGCAGCTTAGTAGGGGGCCTGGACACCATATATTTT. It encodes CASSLVGGLDTIYF.

The chain is built from TRBV6-5 and TRBJ2-1, with D possibly being TRBD2 (5 bases). Germline V gene lookup returns CDR1 MNHEY and CDR2 SVGAGI. This CDR3 contains 14 residues. Trimming left V 2 bases short and J 6 bases short, with 11 bases between. CDR3 coding DNA: TGTGCCAGCAGTTACCTGGGAAGCGGCAATGAGCAGTTCTTC. Protein: CASSYLGSGNEQFF.

The chain recombines TRBV5-8 with TRBJ2-2, with 10 bases lining up with TRBD2. Germline V lookup: CDR1 SGHTS, CDR2 YDEGEE. The CDR3 is 15 residues long. V shed 5 bases and J 6 bases; nucleotides not matched to a gene: 7. Here the CDR3 reads CASSPLAGVPGELFF. CDR3 coding DNA: TGTGCCAGCAGTCCTCTAGCGGGAGTCCCCGGGGAGCTGTTTTTT.

This clone was detected once. The genes are TRBV4-2 and TRBJ1-5, with D tentatively TRBD1 (6 bases). CDR1 is LGHNA and CDR2 is YNFKEQ in the germline V gene. This CDR3 has 14 amino acids. The V gene lost 0 bases and the J gene lost 6 bases, with 9 bases spanning the gap. CDR3: CASSQDLGGQPQHF. For the CDR3, the DNA is TGTGCCAGCAGCCAAGATTTAGGGGGTCAGCCCCAGCATTTT.

The rearrangement uses TRBV5-8 and TRBJ2-3; D gene uncertain. This CDR3 has 16 amino acids. Trimming took 0 bases from V and 1 from J, leaving 12 bases between them. Germline V CDR1 and CDR2: SGHTS, YDEGEE. CDR3 sequence: CASSLGLGRGTDTQYF. The CDR3 region has the DNA TGTGCCAGCAGCTTGGGGCTAGGCCGGGGCACAGATACGCAGTATTTT.

V gene TRBV28 combines with J gene TRBJ1-4, with D possibly being TRBD1 (5 bases). CDR3 length: 14 amino acids. CDR1 and CDR2 from the germline V gene are MDHEN and SYDVKM. V shed 5 bases and J shed 7 bases, with 14 bases lying between them. The CDR3 reads CASSPGGVVEKLFF. The DNA for the CDR3 is TGTGCCAGCAGTCCCGGAGGGGTGGTTGAAAAACTGTTTTTT.

V gene TRBV29-1 combines with J gene TRBJ2-7; the match to TRBD2 covers 10 bases. Trimming removed 6 bases from V and 6 bases from J; junction bases left unmatched: 11. The CDR3 loop spans 14 amino acids. CDR1 and CDR2 from the germline V gene are SQVTM and ANQGSEA. Written as DNA, the CDR3 is TGCAGCGTCAAAGGGACTAGCGAGGGGAGCGAGCAGTACTTC. Encoded protein: CSVKGTSEGSEQYF.

The chain recombines TRBV4-2 with TRBJ1-2, with 7 positions matching TRBD1. The CDR3 has 18 residues. J gave up 2 bases and V 3 bases, and 15 bases lay outside the gene matches. From germline, CDR1 is LGHNA and CDR2 YNFKEQ. The CDR3 DNA is TGTGCCAGCAGCCAGCCACTCAGGGGGGCAGGCGACAACTATGGCTACACCTTC. Translating gives CASSQPLRGAGDNYGYTF.

The chain has TRBV25-1 and TRBJ2-3, with D possibly TRBD2 on 6 matching bases. The CDR3 spans 16 residues. Germline-derived CDR1 and CDR2 are MGHDK and SYGVNS. Deletions cut 1 base from V and 0 bases from J, with 11 bases between. CDR3 sequence: CASSESTSPSTDTQYF. CDR3 coding DNA: TGTGCCAGCAGTGAATCCACTAGCCCAAGCACAGATACGCAGTATTTT.

The chain uses TRBV7-6 and TRBJ1-1, with D hard to call. Germline CDR1 and CDR2: SGHVS and FNYEAQ. There are 15 residues in the CDR3. Trimming removed 1 base from V and 1 base from J, with 10 bases in between. CDR3 nucleotides: TGTGCCAGCAGCTTAGGCATCCGCGGGAACACTGAAGCTTTCTTT. Encoded protein: CASSLGIRGNTEAFF.

In DNA form, the CDR3 reads TGTGCCAGCAGCGTAGGGAGGACAGCAACTAATGAAAAACTGTTTTTT. Its protein product is CASSVGRTATNEKLFF. The V and J genes are TRBV9 and TRBJ1-4; weak D call: TRBD1 (6 bases). The CDR3 runs 16 residues. Deletions cut 0 bases from V and 0 bases from J, with 9 bases between. Germline V gene lookup returns CDR1 SGDLS and CDR2 YYNGEE.

CDR3 nucleotide sequence: TGTGCCAGTAGTATAACGGGTAATACTAACTATGGCTACACCTTC. It yields the protein CASSITGNTNYGYTF. This chain links TRBV19 with TRBJ1-2; D unclear. Germline V gene data show CDR1 as LNHDA and CDR2 as SQIVND (reference sequence). The CDR3 is 15 amino acids. The V end lost 2 bases, the J end lost 0 bases, and 10 bases lay between the germline ends.

This chain connects TRBV5-5 to TRBJ1-1, with D tentatively TRBD1 (5 bases). Germline CDR1 SGHKS, CDR2 YYEKEE (reference sequence). The CDR3 loop spans 13 amino acids. V was pared by 4 bases and J by 4 bases, with 11 bases between. The DNA of the CDR3 is TGTGCCAGCAGCCTAGGGGAAAGCACTGAAGCTTTCTTT. This gives the protein CASSLGESTEAFF.

This chain joins TRBV27 and TRBJ2-7, with 12 bases identical to TRBD1. The V gene's germline CDR1 is MNHEY and CDR2 SMNVEV (reference sequence). This CDR3 spans 14 amino acids. V shed 0 bases, J shed 7 bases, and the junction held 1 base outside the gene matches. CDR3 sequence (DNA): TGTGCCAGCAGTTTATCGGGACAGGGGGCTGAGCAGTACTTC. It translates to CASSLSGQGAEQYF.

The V call is TRBV3-1 (or the pseudogene TRBV3-2), the J call TRBJ2-3; TRBD2 is a possible D gene (6 bases). The length of the CDR3 is 16 residues. Trimming removed 5 bases from V and 0 bases from J, with 15 bases in between. Per germline, CDR1 LGHDT and CDR2 YNNKEL (reference sequence). CDR3 protein: CASSNDLSGSTDTQYF. In DNA form, the CDR3 reads TGTGCCAGCAGCAACGACCTTAGCGGAAGCACAGATACGCAGTATTTT.

This chain links TRBV10-3 with TRBJ2-3, with TRBD2 matching 11 bases. This CDR3 contains 18 residues. With 8 bases clipped from V and 5 bases from J, the junction kept 18 bases outside the gene matches. Germline assignment: CDR1 ENHRY and CDR2 SYGVKD. CDR3 coding DNA: TGTGCCATCGGGGGAGGAGTGATAGCGGGAGGGTCGGGAGATACGCAGTATTTT. Translation gives CAIGGGVIAGGSGDTQYF.